This T cell receptor (beta chain) was identified during a study of shared clonotypes between healthy human individuals. In the study overall: The plates for each donor numbered three CD4 naive, three CD4 memory, two CD8 naive and one CD8 memory. Regarding the study as a whole: Clonotype sharing across donors was expected to vary with sequencing depth. A reduction in generation probabilities was seen for non-shared clonotypes relative to those shared by all four donors.

Comment on this clone: Antigen specificity is unknown.

Authors' data handling: Sequence data from immunoSEQ were junction-only and lacked quality scores; consequently, filtering differed. Sequencing was performed with immunoSEQ multiplex PCR; in TCRdb, only in-frame clones are kept and a portion is missing. Clone size and V and J calls were adopted from that table, with D and trimming inferred from the DNA. The sample lists 980,000 or so clones, 70% to 85% occurring once. This sequence originates from a man aged 18 to 35 in good health. Sequencing was carried out using memory CD4+ T cells sorted from blood. Sample subset: CD45RA-negative fraction.

The CDR3 region has the DNA TGTGCCAGCAGCTCACAGGGGGTGGGAGGCTACACCTTC. It is translated as CASSSQGVGGYTF. The V call is TRBV5-4, the J call TRBJ1-2, with 8 nucleotides matching TRBD1. V was clipped by 3 bases and J by 8 bases; unmatched bases: 6. The CDR3 extends over 13 amino acids. The germline gives CDR1 SGHNT, CDR2 YYREEE (reference sequence).